Below are 24 T cell receptor beta chains sequenced from a single sample in a study of T cells after yellow fever vaccination. TCRdb itself ran the 5' RACE reads through MiXCR, one entry per CDR3 protein. The sample lists over 250,000 distinct CDR3 sequences, 4.1% occurring once. The specimen was PBMCs, collected 5 days after the yellow fever booster vaccination. These TCRs come from a man between 18 and 29 years old who received the YFV17D yellow fever vaccine.

This clonotype was seen repeatedly, ten times or more. The chain links TRBV20-1 to TRBJ2-3, with TRBD1 identical over 9 bases. The CDR3 extends over 15 amino acids. The J segment lost 4 bases and the V segment lost 6 bases, leaving 11 bases of the junction unmatched. In germline, CDR1 is DFQATT, CDR2 SNEGSKA (reference sequence). In nucleotides, the CDR3 is TGCAGTGCCCACTCCGGGACAGGGCGTTCAGATACGCAGTATTTT. It codes for CSAHSGTGRSDTQYF.

The rearrangement joins TRBV5-1 to TRBJ1-6; a weak D match, TRBD1 (5 bases). The CDR3 extends over 14 amino acids. The germline gives CDR1 SGHRS, CDR2 YFSETQ. Trimming cost V 4 bases and J 14 bases, with 19 bases left between them. The CDR3 loop reads CASSGTLGTGALHF. CDR3 nucleotides: TGCGCCAGCAGCGGGACCCTGGGAACCGGGGCCCTCCACTTT. Full variable domain (outside the CDR3, taken from reference TRBV5-1 and TRBJ1-6): KAGVTQTPRYLIKTRGQQVTLSCSPISGHRSVSWYQQTPGQGLQFLFEYFSETQRNKGNFPGRFSGRQFSNSRSEMNVSTLELGDSALYLCASSGTLGTGALHFGNGTRLTVT.

A few counts support this clonotype. This chain joins TRBV6-5 and TRBJ1-4; no firm D call. This CDR3 contains 15 residues. Germline V gene sequence: CDR1 MNHEY, CDR2 SVGAGI. V gave up 0 bases and J gave up 8 bases, with 13 bases separating them. CDR3 sequence reads: CASSYSSPSGEKLFF. The CDR3 DNA sequence: TGTGCCAGCAGTTACTCAAGTCCTTCTGGGGAAAAACTGTTTTTT.

In its sample, this clonotype was seen many times. The chain employs TRBV12-3 or TRBV12-4 and TRBJ2-1; TRBD1 is a possible D gene (6 bases). The CDR3 loop spans 14 amino acids. Trimming took 8 bases from V and 3 from J, leaving 14 bases between them. CDR3 residues: CASRPGDLYNEQFF. Written as DNA, the CDR3 is TGTGCCAGCCGCCCAGGGGATCTCTACAATGAGCAGTTCTTC.

This clonotype was detected ten times or more. The chain combines TRBV7-2 with TRBJ1-4; no clear D. The CDR3 covers 15 residues. Trimming removed 5 bases at V and 8 bases at J, with 18 bases between. The germline gives CDR1 SGHTA, CDR2 FQGNSA. CDR3 DNA sequence: TGTGCCAGCAGCCCGTTACACCTCCGAGGGGAAAAACTGTTTTTT. Translating gives CASSPLHLRGEKLFF.

This clonotype was counted between two and nine times. The chain links TRBV2 to TRBJ1-2, with D unresolved. This CDR3 is 14 amino acids long. Germline V gives CDR1 SNHLY, CDR2 FYNNEI. The V and J ends lost 4 bases and 6 bases respectively, with 15 bases between them. In nucleotides, the CDR3 is TGTGCCAGCAGTGGGGATATGGGCGTCCATGGCTACACCTTC. Amino acid sequence: CASSGDMGVHGYTF.

This clonotype has more than one count but fewer than ten. The J gene is TRBJ2-7, the V gene TRBV4-1; no clear D gene. This CDR3 is built from 15 residues. Germline V CDR1 and CDR2: MGHRA, YSYEKL. The V end lost 1 base, the J end lost 5 bases, and 15 bases lay between the germline ends. The chain's CDR3 is CASSQVFRVRDEQYF. As DNA, the CDR3 is TGCGCCAGCAGCCAAGTTTTCCGGGTCCGGGACGAGCAGTACTTC.

In nucleotides, the CDR3 is TGTGCCAGCAGTTTATACGGCAGGGGATATAGCAATCAGCCCCAGCATTTT. Amino acids: CASSLYGRGYSNQPQHF. The V call is TRBV27, the J call TRBJ1-5, with D tentatively TRBD1 (6 bases). Trimming took off 1 base at V and 0 bases at J, with 13 bases between the two ends. The CDR3 has 17 residues. Germline CDR1 and CDR2: MNHEY and SMNVEV (reference sequence).

This clonotype was counted only a few times. This chain connects TRBV19 to TRBJ1-2; TRBD1 matches 10 bases. Germline assignment: CDR1 LNHDA and CDR2 SQIVND (reference sequence). The CDR3 contains 17 residues. With V trimmed by 9 bases and J by 8 bases, 21 bases remained unmatched. CDR3 in amino acids: CASQERSGTGDIGGYTF. DNA of the CDR3: TGTGCCAGCCAGGAGAGGTCCGGGACAGGGGATATCGGGGGCTACACCTTC.

This clonotype was recorded at least ten times. The V call is TRBV10-3, the J call TRBJ1-5; D might be TRBD1 (5 bases). Germline assignment: CDR1 ENHRY and CDR2 SYGVKD. This CDR3 has 13 amino acids. V lost 3 bases to trimming and J lost 6 bases, with 9 bases between them. The DNA for the CDR3 is TGTGCCATCAGTGATGGCGGGGGTCAGCCCCAGCATTTT. Translated, it gives CAISDGGGQPQHF.

V and J are TRBV9 and TRBJ2-5, with a tentative D call TRBD2 (6 bases). This CDR3 has 14 residues. CDR1 is SGDLS and CDR2 is YYNGEE in the germline V gene. V was clipped by 4 bases and J by 1 base, with 11 bases between them. The CDR3 is CASSNRDSQETQYF. The CDR3 nucleotides are TGTGCCAGCAGCAACCGGGACTCCCAAGAGACCCAGTACTTC.

The chain combines TRBV5-4 with TRBJ1-6; 9 nucleotides agree with TRBD1. Trimming took 2 bases from V and 7 from J; bases not matched to a gene: 7. Germline V CDR1 and CDR2: SGHNT, YYREEE (reference sequence). The CDR3 covers 16 residues. The CDR3 region has the DNA TGTGCCAGCAGCTTCGATCCAGGACAGGGGAATTCACCCCTCCACTTT. Translating it yields CASSFDPGQGNSPLHF.

This clonotype came up a few times. For the CDR3, the DNA is TGTGCCAGCAGCCAATTCCCGGTGCGCGGGCGCGAGACCCAGTACTTC. Translation: CASSQFPVRGRETQYF. The chain uses TRBV28 and TRBJ2-5; possibly TRBD2 for D (5 bases). The CDR3 has 16 amino acids. V was shortened by 6 bases and J by 5 bases, with 22 bases between the two germline ends. Looked up from germline, CDR1 is MDHEN and CDR2 is SYDVKM.

The chain employs TRBV12-3 or TRBV12-4 and TRBJ2-7; D is possibly TRBD2 (5 bases). The CDR3 is 17 residues long. V was clipped by 7 bases and J by 2 bases, with 24 bases between them. The CDR3 region is CASTAEGGHALPYEQYV. The CDR3 region has the DNA TGTGCCAGCACCGCAGAGGGCGGCCACGCTCTTCCCTACGAGCAGTACGTC.

The chain carries TRBV20-1 and TRBJ1-2; tentative D call: TRBD1 (6 bases). Germline V gene sequence: CDR1 DFQATT, CDR2 SNEGSKA (reference sequence). V shed 5 bases and J shed 0 bases, with 16 bases lying between them. The CDR3 is 15 residues long. The CDR3 loop reads CSARSYREPNYGYTF. For the CDR3, the DNA is TGCAGTGCTCGGTCATACAGGGAGCCTAACTATGGCTACACCTTC.

This clonotype was recorded many times. The chain links TRBV3-1 to TRBJ2-7; D perhaps matches TRBD2 (5 bases). Trimming removed 1 base at V and 0 bases at J, with 13 bases between. The CDR3 contains 16 residues. Germline values: CDR1 LGHDT, CDR2 YNNKEL (reference sequence). The CDR3 reads CASSQGPGTASYEQYV. The CDR3 DNA reads TGTGCCAGCAGCCAAGGCCCGGGAACAGCCTCCTACGAGCAGTACGTC.

This chain connects TRBV11-2 to TRBJ1-2; tentative D call: TRBD1 (5 bases). V lost 2 bases and J lost 10, with 17 bases in between. This CDR3 is built from 14 residues. Germline values: CDR1 SGHAT, CDR2 FQNNGV. The CDR3 spells CASSLSSSGRHYTF. The CDR3 region has the DNA TGTGCCAGCAGCTTAAGTAGTTCGGGACGGCACTACACCTTC. The whole variable domain, filled in from reference TRBV11-2 and TRBJ1-2, reads EAGVAQSPRYKIIEKRQSVAFWCNPISGHATLYWYQQILGQGPKLLIQFQNNGVVDDSQLPKDRFSAERLKGVDSTLKIQPAKLEDSAVYLCASSLSSSGRHYTFGSGTRLTVV.

The table lists this clonotype with many counts. The rearrangement links TRBV7-3 to TRBJ2-1; tentative D call: TRBD2 (7 bases). The CDR3 spans 15 residues. In germline, CDR1 is SGHTA, CDR2 FQGTGA. Deletions cut 5 bases from V and 5 bases from J, with 16 bases between. CDR3 nucleotide sequence: TGTGCCAGCAGCCCGTGGGCGGGGGCTGACAATGAGCAGTTCTTC. The encoded protein is CASSPWAGADNEQFF.

This clonotype occurred a few times. The J gene is TRBJ2-2, the V gene TRBV24-1; D gene uncertain. Per germline, CDR1 KGHDR and CDR2 SFDVKD. CDR3 length: 14 amino acids. Trimming took 2 bases from V and 1 from J, leaving 4 bases between them. The CDR3 is CATSDSLNTGELFF. The CDR3 nucleotides are TGTGCCACCAGTGATTCCTTGAACACCGGGGAGCTGTTTTTT.

This clonotype was detected ten times or more. This rearrangement joins TRBV7-3 to TRBJ2-5, with D possibly matching TRBD2 (5 bases). CDR1 is SGHTA and CDR2 is FQGTGA in the germline V gene. The V and J ends lost 2 bases and 2 bases respectively, with 9 bases between them. This CDR3 comprises 14 residues. CDR3 sequence: CASSLSPGQETQYF. The CDR3, as DNA: TGTGCCAGCAGCTTATCCCCGGGACAAGAGACCCAGTACTTC.

For this clonotype: With a much larger clone just one base away, this may be a read error. The chain links TRBV7-6 to TRBJ2-2, with 8 bases lining up with TRBD1. Germline V lookup: CDR1 SGHVS, CDR2 FNYEAQ. The CDR3 runs 14 residues. The CDR3, as DNA: TGTGCCAGCAGCCCAGGGGGCCCCACCTGGGAGCTGTTTTTT. Its protein is CASSPGGPTWELFF.

This clonotype has a handful of counts. V and J are TRBV9 and TRBJ2-1; unclear D gene. The CDR3 has 13 residues. The V and J ends lost 2 bases and 8 bases respectively, with 11 bases between them. CDR1 is SGDLS, CDR2 YYNGEE, per germline. The CDR3 is CASSVLLLDEQFF. Written as DNA, the CDR3 is TGTGCCAGCAGCGTCCTCCTTCTCGATGAGCAGTTCTTC.

The V and J genes are TRBV3-1 and TRBJ2-2; D gene unclear. Germline V gene lookup returns CDR1 LGHDT and CDR2 YNNKEL (reference sequence). Trimming removed 4 bases at V and 1 base at J, with 10 bases between. This CDR3 comprises 15 residues. The CDR3, as DNA: TGTGCCAGCAGCCCTTACCGGTGGAACACCGGGGAGCTGTTTTTT. Protein: CASSPYRWNTGELFF. Full variable domain (missing parts from reference TRBV3-1 and TRBJ2-2): DTAVSQTPKYLVTQMGNDKSIKCEQNLGHDTMYWYKQDSKKFLKIMFSYNNKELIINETVPNRFSPKSPDKAHLNLHINSLELGDSAVYFCASSPYRWNTGELFFGEGSRLTVL.

This chain connects TRBV7-2 to TRBJ1-1; 9 nucleotides line up with TRBD1. This CDR3 spans 18 amino acids. V lost 1 base and J lost 4; bases outside the gene matches: 13. CDR1 SGHTA and CDR2 FQGNSA come from the germline V gene. The DNA for the CDR3 is TGTGCCAGCAGCTTAGTTGGGACAGGGAGCGTCCGCGGCACTGAAGCTTTCTTT. Translated: CASSLVGTGSVRGTEAFF.